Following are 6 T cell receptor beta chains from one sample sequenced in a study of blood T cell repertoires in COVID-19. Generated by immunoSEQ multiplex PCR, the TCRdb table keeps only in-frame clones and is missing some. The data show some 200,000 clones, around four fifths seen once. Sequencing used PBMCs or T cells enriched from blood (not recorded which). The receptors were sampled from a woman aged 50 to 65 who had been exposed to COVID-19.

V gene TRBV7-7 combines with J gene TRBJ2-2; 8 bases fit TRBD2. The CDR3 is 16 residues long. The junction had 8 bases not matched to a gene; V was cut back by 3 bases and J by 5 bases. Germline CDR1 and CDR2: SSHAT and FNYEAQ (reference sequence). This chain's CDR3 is CASSLLAGGPTGELFF. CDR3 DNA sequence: TGTGCCAGCAGCTTGCTGGCGGGGGGTCCAACCGGGGAGCTGTTTTTT. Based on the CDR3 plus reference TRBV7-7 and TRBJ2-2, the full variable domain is GAGVSQSPRYKVTKRGQDVTLRCDPISSHATLYWYQQALGQGPEFLTYFNYEAQPDKSGLPSDRFSAERPEGSISTLTIQRTEQRDSAMYRCASSLLAGGPTGELFFGEGSRLTVL.

This CDR3 is CASSWALAGGPRDTDTQYF. CDR3 sequence (DNA): TGCGCCAGCAGCTGGGCACTAGCGGGGGGCCCGCGGGACACAGATACGCAGTATTTT. The rearrangement uses TRBV5-1 and TRBJ2-3, with 12 bases aligning to TRBD2. Germline V gives CDR1 SGHRS, CDR2 YFSETQ. V gave up 3 bases and J gave up 2 bases; unmatched junction bases: 13. The CDR3 is 19 residues long. The variable domain in full, completed from reference TRBV5-1 and TRBJ2-3, reads KAGVTQTPRYLIKTRGQQVTLSCSPISGHRSVSWYQQTPGQGLQFLFEYFSETQRNKGNFPGRFSGRQFSNSRSEMNVSTLELGDSALYLCASSWALAGGPRDTDTQYFGPGTRLTVL.

As DNA, the CDR3 is TGTGCCAGCAGCCCGCCAGGGACAGGTGTTAACTATGGCTACACCTTC. Protein product: CASSPPGTGVNYGYTF. The rearrangement uses TRBV28 and TRBJ1-2; TRBD1 agrees at 8 bases. Per germline, CDR1 MDHEN and CDR2 SYDVKM. The CDR3 has 16 residues. The J segment lost 1 base and the V segment lost 6 bases, leaving 10 bases of the junction unmatched.

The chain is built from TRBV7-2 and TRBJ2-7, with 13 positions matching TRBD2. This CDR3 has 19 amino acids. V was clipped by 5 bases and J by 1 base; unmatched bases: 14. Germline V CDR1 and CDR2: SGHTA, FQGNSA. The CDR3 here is CASSNLWTSGGSRSYEQYF. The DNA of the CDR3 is TGTGCCAGCAGCAACCTGTGGACTAGCGGGGGCTCCCGTTCCTACGAGCAGTACTTC.

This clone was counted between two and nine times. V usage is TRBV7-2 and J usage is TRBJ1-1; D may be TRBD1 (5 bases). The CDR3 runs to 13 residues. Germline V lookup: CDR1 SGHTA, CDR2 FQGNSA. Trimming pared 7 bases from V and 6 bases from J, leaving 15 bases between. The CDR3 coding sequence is TGTGCCAGCACCAACCCAGGGAAGGCTGAAGCTTTCTTT. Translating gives CASTNPGKAEAFF.

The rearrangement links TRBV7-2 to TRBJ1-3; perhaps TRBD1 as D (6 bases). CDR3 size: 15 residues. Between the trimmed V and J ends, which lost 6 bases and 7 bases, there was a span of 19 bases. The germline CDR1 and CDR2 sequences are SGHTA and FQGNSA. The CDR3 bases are TGTGCCAGCAGTAGAAGCGGGGGGCAAGGGAACACCATATATTTT. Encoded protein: CASSRSGGQGNTIYF. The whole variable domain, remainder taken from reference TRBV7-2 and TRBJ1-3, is GAGVSQSPSNKVTEKGKDVELRCDPISGHTALYWYRQSLGQGLEFLIYFQGNSAPDKSGLPSDRFSAERTGGSVSTLTIQRTQQEDSAVYLCASSRSGGQGNTIYFGEGSWLTVV.